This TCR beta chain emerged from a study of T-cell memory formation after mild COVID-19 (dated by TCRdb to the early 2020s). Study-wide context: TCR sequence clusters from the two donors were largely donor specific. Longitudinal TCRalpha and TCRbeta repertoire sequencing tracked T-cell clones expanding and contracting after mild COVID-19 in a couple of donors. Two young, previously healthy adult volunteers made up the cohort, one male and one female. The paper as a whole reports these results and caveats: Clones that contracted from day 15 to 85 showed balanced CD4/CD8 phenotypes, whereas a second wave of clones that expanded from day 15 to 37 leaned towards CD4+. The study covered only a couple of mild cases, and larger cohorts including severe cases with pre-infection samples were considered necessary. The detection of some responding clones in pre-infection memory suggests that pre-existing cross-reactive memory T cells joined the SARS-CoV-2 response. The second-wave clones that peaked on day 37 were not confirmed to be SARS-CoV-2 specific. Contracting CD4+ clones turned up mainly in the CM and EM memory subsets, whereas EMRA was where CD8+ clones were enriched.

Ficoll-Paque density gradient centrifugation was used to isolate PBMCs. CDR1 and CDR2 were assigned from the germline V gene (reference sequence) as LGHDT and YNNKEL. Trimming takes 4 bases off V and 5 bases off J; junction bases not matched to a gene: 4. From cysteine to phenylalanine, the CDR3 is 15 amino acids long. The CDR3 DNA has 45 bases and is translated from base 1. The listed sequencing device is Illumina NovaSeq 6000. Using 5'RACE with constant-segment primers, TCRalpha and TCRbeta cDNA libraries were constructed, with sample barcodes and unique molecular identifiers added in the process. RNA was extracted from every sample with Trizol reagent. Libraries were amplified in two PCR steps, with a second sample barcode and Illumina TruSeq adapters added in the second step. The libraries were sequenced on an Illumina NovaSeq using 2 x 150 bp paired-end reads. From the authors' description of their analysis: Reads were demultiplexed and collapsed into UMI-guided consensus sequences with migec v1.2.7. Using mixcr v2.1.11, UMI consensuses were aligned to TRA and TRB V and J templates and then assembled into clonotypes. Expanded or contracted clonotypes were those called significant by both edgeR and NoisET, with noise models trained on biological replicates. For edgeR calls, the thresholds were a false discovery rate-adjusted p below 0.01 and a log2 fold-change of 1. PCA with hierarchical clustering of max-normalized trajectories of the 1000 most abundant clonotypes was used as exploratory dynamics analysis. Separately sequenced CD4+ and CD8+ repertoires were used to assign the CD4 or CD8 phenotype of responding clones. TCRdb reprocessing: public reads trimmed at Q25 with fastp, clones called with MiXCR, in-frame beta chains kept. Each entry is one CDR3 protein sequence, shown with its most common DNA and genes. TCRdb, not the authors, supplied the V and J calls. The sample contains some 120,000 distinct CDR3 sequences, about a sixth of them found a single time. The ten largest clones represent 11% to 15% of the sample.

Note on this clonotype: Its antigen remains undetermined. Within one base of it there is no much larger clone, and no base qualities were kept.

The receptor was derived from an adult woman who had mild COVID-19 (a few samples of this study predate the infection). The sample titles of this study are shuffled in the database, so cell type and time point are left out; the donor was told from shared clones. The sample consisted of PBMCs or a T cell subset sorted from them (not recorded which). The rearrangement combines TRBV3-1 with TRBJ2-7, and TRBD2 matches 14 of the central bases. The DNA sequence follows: TGTGCCAGCAGCCCGACTAGCGGGAGGGAGGACGAGCAGTACTTC. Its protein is CASSPTSGREDEQYF.